The 32 T cell receptor beta chains below all came from one sample that was sequenced in a study of T-cell reconstitution after alpha-beta-depleted transplantation in children. Unique molecular identifiers were incorporated into the prepared TCRbeta library. TCRdb ran MiXCR on the PCR reads and lists one entry per CDR3 protein. The repertoire includes 700,000 to 950,000 distinct CDR3 sequences, about 16% of them detected once, and approximately 5% sits in the top ten. Material: PBMCs, mostly from graft donor cells, obtained 360 days after TCRalphabeta/CD19-depleted stem cell transplant. These receptors originate from a male patient between 10 and 17 years old who had a stem cell transplant for acute lymphoblastic leukemia, so the T cells may come from the graft donor.

A few counts support this clonotype. The rearrangement links TRBV5-1 to TRBJ1-6; no reliable D call. Deletions cut 4 bases from V and 7 bases from J, with 15 bases between. Germline lookup yields CDR1 SGHRS and CDR2 YFSETQ. This CDR3 is 15 amino acids long. Written as DNA, the CDR3 is TGCGCCAGCAGCAATCAGGTCGCGGACAATTCACCCCTCCACTTT. This translates into CASSNQVADNSPLHF. The full variable domain, with the rest looked up from reference TRBV5-1 and TRBJ1-6, is KAGVTQTPRYLIKTRGQQVTLSCSPISGHRSVSWYQQTPGQGLQFLFEYFSETQRNKGNFPGRFSGRQFSNSRSEMNVSTLELGDSALYLCASSNQVADNSPLHFGNGTRLTVT.

The chain couples TRBV7-9 to TRBJ1-2; weak D call: TRBD1 (6 bases). V was pared by 5 bases and J by 4 bases, with 14 bases between. The germline V gene encodes CDR1 SEHNR and CDR2 FQNEAQ (reference sequence). There are 14 residues in the CDR3. The CDR3 DNA reads TGTGCCAGCAGCCCAACCGGGACAACCTATGGCTACACCTTC. Translation: CASSPTGTTYGYTF.

This clonotype appeared a few times. The chain joins TRBV29-1 to TRBJ1-1, with no clear D. Trimming cost V 7 bases and J 0 bases, with 3 bases left between them. The CDR3 totals 10 residues. Germline lookup yields CDR1 SQVTM and CDR2 ANQGSEA. CDR3 region: CSAVNTEAFF. The CDR3, as DNA: TGCAGCGCGGTGAACACTGAAGCTTTCTTT.

The chain is built from TRBV7-8 and TRBJ2-3; TRBD2 is a possible D gene (6 bases). CDR3 length: 17 amino acids. Germline CDR1 SGHVS, CDR2 FQNEAQ. V was clipped by 2 bases and J by 2 bases, with 17 bases between them. The CDR3, as DNA: TGTGCCAGCAGCTTATCCGATTTGGGACTGATCACAGATACGCAGTATTTT. Protein product: CASSLSDLGLITDTQYF.

This clonotype has a handful of counts. The rearrangement uses TRBV29-1 and TRBJ2-1; tentative D call: TRBD1 (6 bases). The CDR3 has 13 amino acids. CDR1 is SQVTM, CDR2 ANQGSEA, per germline. V gave up 6 bases and J gave up 4 bases, with 13 bases separating them. The CDR3 is CSVRGGGYNEQFF. CDR3 nucleotides: TGCAGCGTCAGGGGCGGCGGGTACAATGAGCAGTTCTTC.

This clonotype showed up just a few times. J is TRBJ2-7 and V is TRBV5-1; no definite D call. Germline CDR1 reads SGHRS; CDR2 reads YFSETQ. The germline V and J ends were trimmed by 4 bases and 0 bases, with 5 bases remaining between them. The CDR3 is 12 amino acids. CDR3 bases: TGCGCCAGCAGCATGATCTCCTACGAGCAGTACTTC. Translation gives CASSMISYEQYF.

The chain has TRBV29-1 and TRBJ2-7; D is perhaps TRBD1 (5 bases). Deletions cut 6 bases from V and 3 bases from J, with 15 bases between. There are 13 residues in the CDR3. The germline CDR1 and CDR2 sequences are SQVTM and ANQGSEA. The CDR3 loop is CSVVNRDSYEQYF. The CDR3 region has the DNA TGCAGCGTGGTAAACCGAGACAGCTACGAGCAGTACTTC.

The rearrangement joins TRBV28 to TRBJ2-5; D perhaps matches TRBD2 (5 bases). Germline V lookup: CDR1 MDHEN, CDR2 SYDVKM. The CDR3 contains 10 residues. V dropped 11 bases and J dropped 7 bases, with 11 bases sitting between them. The CDR3 nucleotides read TGTGCCGCCTCACGGGGGACCCAGTACTTC. Translating it yields CAASRGTQYF.

This clonotype was picked up a small number of times. The chain joins TRBV27 to TRBJ2-7; tentatively, D is TRBD1 or TRBD2 (6 bases each). The germline V gene encodes CDR1 MNHEY and CDR2 SMNVEV (reference sequence). This CDR3 spans 11 amino acids. V was shortened by 3 bases and J by 13 bases, with 13 bases between the two germline ends. CDR3 coding DNA: TGTGCCAGCAGTTTTTGGGGGGACATTTACTTC. It codes for CASSFWGDIYF.

This clonotype appeared a few times. The chain joins TRBV27 to TRBJ2-7; 7 nucleotides align to TRBD2. Germline-derived CDR1 and CDR2 are MNHEY and SMNVEV (reference sequence). The CDR3 contains 18 residues. Losses at the gene ends were 2 bases for V and 0 bases for J; bases not matched to a gene: 13. The CDR3 region is CASSLTGLRGLSSYEQYF. As DNA, the CDR3 is TGTGCCAGCAGTTTAACGGGACTGCGGGGGTTGAGCTCCTACGAGCAGTACTTC.

There are a few counts of this clonotype. The rearrangement uses TRBV4-3 and TRBJ2-1; TRBD2 is a possible D gene (7 bases). The CDR3 length is 17 residues. The V end lost 3 bases, the J end lost 0 bases, and 15 bases lay between the germline ends. Germline lookup yields CDR1 LGHNA and CDR2 YSLEER. The CDR3 region is CASSHTGGRGSYNEQFF. CDR3 bases: TGCGCCAGCAGCCATACCGGGGGGCGCGGCTCCTACAATGAGCAGTTCTTC.

CDR3 sequence reads: CASSYRTSGFRDEQFF. CDR3 in DNA: TGTGCCAGCAGCTACCGGACTAGCGGGTTTAGGGATGAGCAGTTCTTC. This chain connects TRBV7-9 to TRBJ2-1; 11 positions match TRBD2. The V and J ends lost 4 bases and 8 bases, in that order; junction bases with no gene match: 10. CDR1 SEHNR and CDR2 FQNEAQ come from the germline V gene (reference sequence). CDR3 size: 16 residues. The full variable domain, with the rest looked up from reference TRBV7-9 and TRBJ2-1, is DTGVSQNPRHKITKRGQNVTFRCDPISEHNRLYWYRQTLGQGPEFLTYFQNEAQLEKSRLLSDRFSAERPKGSFSTLEIQRTEQGDSAMYLCASSYRTSGFRDEQFFGPGTRLTVL.

This clonotype was seen more than once but under ten times. The V and J genes are TRBV29-1 and TRBJ2-3, with D maybe TRBD1 (6 bases). This CDR3 region has 16 residues. V was shortened by 6 bases and J by 0 bases, with 19 bases between the two germline ends. Germline V gene data show CDR1 as SQVTM and CDR2 as ANQGSEA. The CDR3 bases are TGCAGCGTAGACCCGGACAGAGGAACTAGCACAGATACGCAGTATTTT. Amino acids: CSVDPDRGTSTDTQYF.

This chain connects TRBV7-9 to TRBJ2-3, with D perhaps TRBD2 (5 bases). The CDR3 covers 14 residues. Germline CDR1 reads SEHNR; CDR2 reads FQNEAQ (reference sequence). Trimming stripped 4 bases from V and 10 bases from J, with 18 bases between. The CDR3 region is CASSSKPLLESQYF. CDR3 nucleotides: TGTGCCAGCAGCTCCAAACCCCTACTAGAATCGCAGTATTTT.

This clonotype was observed many times. The chain joins TRBV6-1 to TRBJ2-1, with D tentatively TRBD1 (5 bases). The CDR3 runs 15 residues. V lost 6 bases and J 0 bases, leaving 12 bases between the germline ends. The germline V gene encodes CDR1 MNHNS and CDR2 SASEGT. The CDR3 loop reads CASRTQGPSYNEQFF. Written as DNA, the CDR3 is TGTGCCAGCAGGACCCAGGGTCCCTCCTACAATGAGCAGTTCTTC.

In this sample, this clonotype turned up a few times. CDR3 residues: CASSLGPGQGMQETQYF. The CDR3, as DNA: TGCGCCAGCAGCTTGGGCCCGGGACAGGGTATGCAGGAGACCCAGTACTTC. The chain joins TRBV5-1 to TRBJ2-5, with 9 bases identical to TRBD1. V lost 0 bases, J lost 5 bases, and 11 bases stayed unmatched. The CDR3 length is 17 residues. Germline CDR1 and CDR2: SGHRS and YFSETQ.

V is TRBV12-3 or TRBV12-4 and J is TRBJ1-2; a possible D gene is TRBD1 (5 bases). CDR3 length equals 14 residues. V lost 3 bases and J lost 4, with 12 bases in between. The CDR3 spells CASSLAGRTYGYTF. The CDR3 DNA sequence: TGTGCCAGCAGTTTGGCGGGACGGACCTATGGCTACACCTTC.

The chain recombines TRBV4-1 with TRBJ2-5; 7 bases are shared with TRBD2. Per germline, CDR1 MGHRA and CDR2 YSYEKL. The junction had 8 bases not matched to a gene; V was cut back by 0 bases and J by 1 base. There are 17 residues in the CDR3. The CDR3 region is CASSQEELASGQETQYF. Here the CDR3 DNA reads TGCGCCAGCAGCCAAGAAGAATTGGCTAGCGGCCAAGAGACCCAGTACTTC.

This clonotype was picked up a small number of times. The chain is built from TRBV6-5 and TRBJ2-7; D might be TRBD1 (6 bases). CDR3 length equals 14 residues. V lost 0 bases, J lost 2 bases, and 8 bases lay in between. Per germline, CDR1 MNHEY and CDR2 SVGAGI. CDR3 residues: CASSYSQGPYEQYF. The DNA of the CDR3 is TGTGCCAGCAGTTACTCGCAGGGGCCCTACGAGCAGTACTTC.

This clonotype was counted a few times. The J gene is TRBJ2-5, the V gene TRBV4-2; 7 bases are shared with TRBD1. After removal of 4 bases from V and 1 base from J, the junction contained 6 bases not matched to a gene. CDR1 is LGHNA and CDR2 is YNFKEQ in the germline V gene. This CDR3 has 15 residues. CDR3: CASSREGGPQETQYF. As DNA, the CDR3 is TGTGCCAGCAGCCGGGAAGGGGGCCCCCAAGAGACCCAGTACTTC.

Here the CDR3 DNA reads TGTGCCAGCAGCTTCCTAACGACAGGGAAGAATGCGGCTTTCTTT. It is translated as CASSFLTTGKNAAFF. The chain employs TRBV5-6 and TRBJ1-1; the match to TRBD1 covers 7 bases. The junction had 15 bases not matched to a gene; V was cut back by 2 bases and J by 11 bases. The CDR3 has 15 amino acids. Germline V gene lookup returns CDR1 SGHDT and CDR2 YYEEEE.

At least ten counts were recorded for this clonotype. The rearrangement uses TRBV27 and TRBJ2-1; TRBD1 is a possible D gene (6 bases). Germline V CDR1 and CDR2: MNHEY, SMNVEV (reference sequence). V lost 6 bases to trimming and J lost 8 bases, with 20 bases between them. This CDR3 is 15 amino acids long. CDR3 sequence: CASRSGAPRSDEQFF. DNA for the CDR3: TGTGCCAGCAGGTCAGGGGCTCCTAGGTCGGATGAGCAGTTCTTC.

The V and J genes are TRBV6-1 and TRBJ1-2; tentative D call: TRBD1 (6 bases). From germline, CDR1 is MNHNS and CDR2 SASEGT. V lost 5 bases to trimming and J lost 2 bases, with 12 bases between them. The CDR3 length is 14 residues. The CDR3 DNA sequence: TGTGCCAGCAGTAGACAGGAGGGGAACTATGGCTACACCTTC. Protein sequence: CASSRQEGNYGYTF.

The chain couples TRBV7-3 to TRBJ2-5; D ambiguous. The CDR3 runs to 15 residues. Trimming stripped 2 bases from V and 1 base from J, with 11 bases between. Germline loops: CDR1 SGHTA, CDR2 FQGTGA. The CDR3 sequence is CASSLYGQLQETQYF. DNA of the CDR3: TGTGCCAGCAGCTTATACGGCCAGCTCCAAGAGACCCAGTACTTC. Complete variable domain (other parts from reference TRBV7-3 and TRBJ2-5): GAGVSQTPSNKVTEKGKYVELRCDPISGHTALYWYRQSLGQGPEFLIYFQGTGAADDSGLPNDRFFAVRPEGSVSTLKIQRTERGDSAVYLCASSLYGQLQETQYFGPGTRLLVL.

This clonotype has ten or more counts. The rearrangement uses TRBV5-1 and TRBJ2-5; D not certain. V lost 3 bases, J lost 0 bases, and 6 bases lay in between. The CDR3 totals 13 residues. Germline-derived CDR1 and CDR2 are SGHRS and YFSETQ. The DNA of the CDR3 is TGCGCCAGCAGCTCCACGTACCAAGAGACCCAGTACTTC. It translates to CASSSTYQETQYF.

The chain uses TRBV7-2 and TRBJ2-3, with D unclear. This CDR3 spans 14 amino acids. Trimming cost V 1 base and J 8 bases, with 13 bases left between them. CDR1 is SGHTA, CDR2 FQGNSA, per germline. The CDR3 DNA sequence: TGTGCCAGCAGCTTAGACGTCGGGTGGCGTACGCAGTATTTT. The encoded protein is CASSLDVGWRTQYF.

The V and J genes are TRBV10-3 and TRBJ2-7; TRBD2 might be the D (6 bases). V gave up 8 bases and J gave up 1 base, with 12 bases separating them. CDR3 length: 13 residues. Per germline, CDR1 ENHRY and CDR2 SYGVKD. CDR3 residues: CAIGGLTSYEQYF. CDR3 sequence (DNA): TGTGCCATCGGGGGACTGACTTCCTACGAGCAGTACTTC.

This clonotype was counted between two and nine times. CDR3 residues: CSVTTGGTDGYTF. The CDR3 nucleotides are TGCAGCGTTACGACAGGTGGGACGGATGGCTACACCTTC. This chain joins TRBV29-1 and TRBJ1-2, with a possible D match to TRBD1 (6 bases). Germline V CDR1 and CDR2: SQVTM, ANQGSEA. This CDR3 is 13 amino acids long. V gave up 5 bases and J gave up 6 bases, with 16 bases separating them.

This clonotype occurred a few times. The chain recombines TRBV5-1 with TRBJ2-3, with 13 bases that match TRBD2. Losses at the gene ends were 1 base for V and 6 bases for J; bases not matched to a gene: 5. CDR1 and CDR2 from the germline V gene are SGHRS and YFSETQ. The CDR3 is made up of 16 amino acids. The CDR3 sequence: CASSLTSGRAVDTQYF. CDR3 sequence (DNA): TGCGCCAGCAGCTTGACTAGCGGGAGGGCGGTGGATACGCAGTATTTT.

The rearrangement joins TRBV6-2 or TRBV6-3 to TRBJ2-1; D unclear. CDR1 and CDR2 from the germline V gene are MNHEY and SVGEGT. This CDR3 contains 15 residues. The ends were cut back, 6 bases at V and 0 bases at J, with 12 bases in the middle. The CDR3 nucleotides are TGTGCCAGCAGGCGTACCCCCTCCTCCTACAATGAGCAGTTCTTC. Its translation: CASRRTPSSYNEQFF.

The genes are TRBV4-1 and TRBJ2-5; the D is unclear. Germline V gene data show CDR1 as MGHRA and CDR2 as YSYEKL. V was cut by 3 bases and J by 9 bases, with 14 bases left in between. The CDR3 is 13 amino acids. CDR3 protein: CASSHVQEIAQYF. The CDR3 bases are TGCGCCAGCAGCCACGTCCAGGAGATAGCCCAGTACTTC.

This clonotype was detected many times. The chain is built from TRBV5-6 and TRBJ1-3; unclear D gene. V was shortened by 2 bases and J by 0 bases, with 9 bases between the two germline ends. The CDR3 contains 15 residues. Germline assignment: CDR1 SGHDT and CDR2 YYEEEE. Here the CDR3 DNA reads TGTGCCAGCAGCTTCATCGGATTCTCTGGAAACACCATATATTTT. The encoded protein is CASSFIGFSGNTIYF.